The entry below describes one TCR beta chain. Its target is not known. This entry is derived from a study of cytotoxic CD8 clonotypes in ibrutinib-treated CLL. Turning to the study itself: The subjects consisted of 11 to 12 relapsed/refractory and roughly 15 treatment-naive individuals, with fewer than 18 IGHV unmutated.

Germline CDR1 is ENHRY and CDR2 is SYGVKD. This CDR3 region has 15 residues. Deletions cut 3 bases from V and 4 bases from J, with 12 bases between. Depth targeted 1 in 200,000 to 1 in 1 million T cells, averaging approximately 9.3x coverage per clonotype. Clones were read by immunoSEQ multiplex PCR, and TCRdb kept only the in-frame ones, dropping some. The top ten clones hold more than 6% of a sample with about 310,000 clones, 80% of them seen once. Study-level findings and limits: Public clonotypes proved infrequent, and on treatment they shrank or remained steady.

The V call is TRBV10-3, the J call TRBJ2-2, with a weak D call TRBD1 (7 bases). This specimen consisted of PBMCs, obtained before ibrutinib treatment. The sequence was collected from a human donor with chronic lymphocytic leukemia. The DNA of the CDR3 is TGTGCCATCAGTGAACTTCAGGGGGGCACCGGGGAGCTGTTTTTT. This translates into CAISELQGGTGELFF.